Listed below are T cell receptor beta chains from one sample, sequenced in a study of shared clonotypes between healthy human individuals. Here immunoSEQ multiplex PCR was the method, and the copy in TCRdb shows in-frame clones only, minus some. Among about 1 million clones, around 76% were seen once, and the ten largest hold less than 1.5%. Material for sequencing was memory CD4+ T cells sorted from blood. Receptors originate from a young man in good health. The CDR3 runs from the conserved cysteine through the conserved F or W. D genes are given only for firm matches. Clone size, where shown, is once, few, many, or a class for clones that have expanded.

d_gene,j_gene,abundance,v_gene,CDR3nt,CDR3aa
NA,TRBJ2-5,NA,TRBV7-2,TGTGCCAGCAGTACCCTACAGCGGGAGACCCAGTACTTC,CASSTLQRETQYF
TRBD1,TRBJ1-1,NA,TRBV5-1,TGCGCCAGCAGACGCGGGACAGTGGACATGAACACTGAAGCTTTCTTT,CASRRGTVDMNTEAFF
NA,TRBJ2-3,NA,TRBV5-1,TGCGCCAGCAGCTTGCTTGGCAACACAGATACGCAGTATTTT,CASSLLGNTDTQYF
NA,TRBJ1-2,few,TRBV28,TGTGCCAGCAGTTTACAGGTTGAGGGCTACACCTTC,CASSLQVEGYTF
NA,TRBJ1-4,NA,TRBV5-1,TGCGCCAGCAGCCCCGCAGCGGGGACGAGGACCGAAAAACTGTTTTTT,CASSPAAGTRTEKLFF
NA,TRBJ1-5,few,TRBV12-5,TGTGCTAGTGGTTTACACAGGGACAATCAGCCCCAGCATTTT,CASGLHRDNQPQHF
TRBD1,TRBJ2-3,NA,TRBV5-4,TGTGCCAGCAGCTTGGCTGGACAGGGCACAGATACGCAGTATTTT,CASSLAGQGTDTQYF
NA,TRBJ1-6,few,TRBV19,TGTGCCAGTACCCCCGGACCTCGAGAAAGTTCACCCCTCCACTTT,CASTPGPRESSPLHF
NA,TRBJ2-3,NA,TRBV18,TGTGCCAGCTCACCATACGGAAGCACAGATACGCAGTATTTT,CASSPYGSTDTQYF
TRBD2,TRBJ2-7,NA,TRBV19,TGTGCCAGTAGTATAGGCCGGGTAGCGGGAGAAAACGAGCAGTACTTC,CASSIGRVAGENEQYF
NA,TRBJ1-1,NA,TRBV5-6,TGTGCCAGCAGCTTGGGACTGAAGAACACTGAAGCTTTCTTT,CASSLGLKNTEAFF
NA,TRBJ1-6,NA,TRBV6-5,TGTGCCAGCAGTTCCCGATCAGGCTATAATTCACCCCTCCACTTT,CASSSRSGYNSPLHF
NA,TRBJ1-5,NA,TRBV10-2,TGCGCCAGCAGTGAGTTGGATCTCAGCAATCAGCCCCAGCATTTT,CASSELDLSNQPQHF
NA,TRBJ2-3,NA,TRBV6-6,TGTGCCAGCACCCAAGGACGAGCGGGCACAGATACGCAGTATTTT,CASTQGRAGTDTQYF
NA,TRBJ1-4,NA,TRBV2,TGTGCCAGCAGGAACAGCGAATCAACTAATGAAAAACTGTTTTTT,CASRNSESTNEKLFF
TRBD2,TRBJ2-7,NA,TRBV23-1,TGCGCCAGCAAGACTAGCCCCCTGGTGTACGAGCAGTACTTC,CASKTSPLVYEQYF
NA,TRBJ1-1,NA,TRBV5-4,TGTGCCAGCAGAATAGGGCGGAACACTGAAGCTTTCTTT,CASRIGRNTEAFF
NA,TRBJ2-7,few,TRBV21-1,TGTGCCAGCAGCAAAATTTGGGGGCCATCCTACGAGCAGTACTTC,CASSKIWGPSYEQYF
NA,TRBJ1-1,NA,TRBV5-1,TGCGCCAGCAGCCGCTCAGCGGGGATCACTGAAGCTTTCTTT,CASSRSAGITEAFF
NA,TRBJ1-2,NA,TRBV13,TGTGCCAGCAGCTTAGGCCAGCAAAAAGGATGGTATGGCTACACCTTC,CASSLGQQKGWYGYTF
NA,TRBJ1-2,NA,TRBV2,TGTGCCAGCAGTGTGGGGGGCAGAGACTATGGCTACACCTTC,CASSVGGRDYGYTF
NA,TRBJ2-7,few,TRBV9,TGTGCCAGCAGCCCTGGCCCGGGGGTGAGGCACGAGCAGTACTTC,CASSPGPGVRHEQYF
NA,TRBJ2-3,NA,TRBV27,TGTGCCAGCAGTCCCCGGGATCCCCGGGATACGCAGTATTTT,CASSPRDPRDTQYF
NA,TRBJ1-5,NA,TRBV2,TGTGCCAGCAGTGAATCAGGGTGGGGTCAGCCCCAGCATTTT,CASSESGWGQPQHF
TRBD1,TRBJ2-2,NA,TRBV2,TGTGCCAGCAGTCCGGGACAGTCACCGCCAACCACCGGGGAGCTGTTTTTT,CASSPGQSPPTTGELFF
NA,TRBJ2-7,NA,TRBV7-2,TGTGCCAGCAGCTTAGGGCCCTCCTACGAGCAGTACTTC,CASSLGPSYEQYF